The next 9 T cell receptor beta chains were all read from a single sample in a study of vaccination and CD4 T cells after COVID-19. These TCRs are of unknown antigen specificity. This sample's treatment: roughly 10-day PBMC culture with coronavirus spike peptide pools or control peptides (ViraFEST assay). At the Johns Hopkins FTIC core, DNA taken from cultured CD4+ T cells was sequenced by way of the Oncomine TCR Beta short-read assay. One entry per CDR3 protein, called by TCRdb with MiXCR from the PCR reads. Of 20,000 to 25,000 distinct CDR3 sequences in the sample, about 61% were seen once. The sample was CD4+ T cells from blood, cultured in vitro, taken after SARS-CoV-2 vaccination. These receptors came from a human donor who received a COVID-19 vaccine.

The rearrangement joins TRBV5-4 to TRBJ1-4; D not certain. V was shortened by 4 bases and J by 5 bases, with 15 bases between the two germline ends. Per germline, CDR1 SGHNT and CDR2 YYREEE (reference sequence). The CDR3 consists of 15 residues. The CDR3 loop is CASSGEAAPNEKLFF. DNA of the CDR3: TGTGCCAGCAGCGGGGAGGCAGCGCCAAATGAAAAACTGTTTTTT.

The chain is built from TRBV24-1 and TRBJ1-5; 9 nucleotides align to TRBD1. J gave up 6 bases and V 1 base, and 3 bases lay outside the gene matches. The length of the CDR3 is 15 residues. Germline V CDR1 and CDR2: KGHDR, SFDVKD. Here the CDR3 DNA reads TGTGCCACCAGTGATTTAAAGGACAGGGGTCAGCCCCAGCATTTT. It specifies CATSDLKDRGQPQHF.

The chain carries TRBV12-3 or TRBV12-4 and TRBJ1-1; D not certain. The CDR3 is 14 residues long. The germline V and J ends were trimmed by 3 bases and 7 bases, with 15 bases remaining between them. CDR3 loop: CASSFNVRGSEAFF. CDR3 DNA sequence: TGTGCCAGCAGTTTTAACGTCCGAGGCAGTGAAGCTTTCTTT.

The chain uses TRBV20-1 and TRBJ1-6, with D hard to call. This CDR3 contains 13 residues. Germline CDR1 DFQATT, CDR2 SNEGSKA (reference sequence). The germline V and J ends were trimmed by 6 bases and 9 bases, with 15 bases remaining between them. In DNA form, the CDR3 reads TGCAGTGCCGCTGGGGAGAGCTTTTCACCCCTCCACTTT. This codes for CSAAGESFSPLHF.

The V call is TRBV18, the J call TRBJ1-6; D not certain. The CDR3 consists of 15 residues. Trimming shortened V by 3 bases and J by 2 bases, and 8 bases separated the two germline ends. Looked up from germline, CDR1 is KGHSH and CDR2 is LQKENI. CDR3 amino acids: CASSPGGTYNSPLHF. CDR3 DNA sequence: TGTGCCAGCTCACCTGGAGGGACCTATAATTCACCCCTCCACTTT.

J is TRBJ2-1 and V is TRBV20-1; 8 positions match TRBD2. Germline V gene sequence: CDR1 DFQATT, CDR2 SNEGSKA (reference sequence). V lost 3 bases to trimming and J lost 2 bases; unmatched junction nucleotides: 3. The CDR3 has 14 amino acids. The CDR3 DNA is TGCAGTGCTAGCGGGGGGGGGGCCTACAATGAGCAGTTCTTC. It encodes CSASGGGAYNEQFF.

The chain combines TRBV7-2 with TRBJ2-2, with TRBD2 matching over 15 bases. Trimming cost V 8 bases and J 4 bases; bases outside gene matches: 11. The CDR3 is 18 residues long. Germline loops: CDR1 SGHTA, CDR2 FQGNSA. The CDR3 reads CASARTSGGAEPTGELFF. Here the CDR3 DNA reads TGTGCCAGCGCAAGGACTAGCGGGGGGGCCGAGCCCACCGGGGAGCTGTTTTTT.

V usage is TRBV4-2 and J usage is TRBJ2-5, with 11 bases lining up with TRBD2. With 1 base clipped from V and 1 base from J, the junction kept 5 bases outside the gene matches. This CDR3 contains 17 residues. Germline CDR1 and CDR2: LGHNA and YNFKEQ. CDR3 residues: CASSQGLLAGGQETQYF. CDR3 coding DNA: TGTGCCAGCAGCCAAGGGTTGCTAGCGGGGGGCCAAGAGACCCAGTACTTC.

In this sample, this clonotype turned up a few times. The chain recombines TRBV7-8 with TRBJ2-3; D is undetermined. Trimming removed 1 base from V and 2 bases from J, with 13 bases in between. Germline-derived CDR1 and CDR2 are SGHVS and FQNEAQ. The CDR3 is 16 residues long. The CDR3 DNA follows: TGTGCCAGCAGCTTAGTGGCAGGTGCCAACACAGATACGCAGTATTTT. This encodes CASSLVAGANTDTQYF.